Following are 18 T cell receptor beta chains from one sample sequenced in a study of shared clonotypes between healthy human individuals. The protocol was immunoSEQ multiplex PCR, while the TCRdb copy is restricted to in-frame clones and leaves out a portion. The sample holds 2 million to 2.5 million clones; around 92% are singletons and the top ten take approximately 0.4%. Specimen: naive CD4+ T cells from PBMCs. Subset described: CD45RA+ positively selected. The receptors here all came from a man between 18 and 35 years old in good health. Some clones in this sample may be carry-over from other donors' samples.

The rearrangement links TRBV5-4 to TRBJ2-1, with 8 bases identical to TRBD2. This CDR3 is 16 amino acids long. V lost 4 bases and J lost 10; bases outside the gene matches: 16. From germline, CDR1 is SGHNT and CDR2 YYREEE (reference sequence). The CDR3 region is CASSPGGLDPRSEQFF. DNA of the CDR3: TGTGCCAGCAGCCCTGGGGGACTAGACCCACGAAGCGAGCAGTTCTTC.

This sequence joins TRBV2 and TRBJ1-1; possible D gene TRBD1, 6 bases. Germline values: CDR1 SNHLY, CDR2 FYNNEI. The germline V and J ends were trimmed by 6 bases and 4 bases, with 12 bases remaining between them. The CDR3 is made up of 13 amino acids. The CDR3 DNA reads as TGTGCCAGCAGGATACAGGGTCTCACTGAAGCTTTCTTT. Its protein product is CASRIQGLTEAFF. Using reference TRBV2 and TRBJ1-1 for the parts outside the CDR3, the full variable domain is EPEVTQTPSHQVTQMGQEVILRCVPISNHLYFYWYRQILGQKVEFLVSFYNNEISEKSEIFDDQFSVERPDGSNFTLKIRSTKLEDSAMYFCASRIQGLTEAFFGQGTRLTVV.

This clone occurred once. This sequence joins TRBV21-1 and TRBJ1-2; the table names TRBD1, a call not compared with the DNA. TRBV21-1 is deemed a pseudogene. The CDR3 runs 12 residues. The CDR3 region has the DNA TGTGCCAGCAGCAAGGGACAGGGGGGCTACACCTTC. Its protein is CASSKGQGGYTF.

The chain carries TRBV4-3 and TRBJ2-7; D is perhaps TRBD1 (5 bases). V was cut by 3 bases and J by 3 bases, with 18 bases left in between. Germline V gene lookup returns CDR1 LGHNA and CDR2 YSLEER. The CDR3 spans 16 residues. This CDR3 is CASSHDPRQGSYEQYF. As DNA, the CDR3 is TGCGCCAGCAGCCATGACCCACGGCAGGGAAGCTACGAGCAGTACTTC.

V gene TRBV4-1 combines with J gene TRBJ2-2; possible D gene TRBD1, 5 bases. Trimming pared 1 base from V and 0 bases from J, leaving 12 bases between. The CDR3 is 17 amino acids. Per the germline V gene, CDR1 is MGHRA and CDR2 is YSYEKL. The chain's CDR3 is CASSQARTLSNTGELFF. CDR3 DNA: TGCGCCAGCAGCCAAGCGCGGACACTATCGAACACCGGGGAGCTGTTTTTT.

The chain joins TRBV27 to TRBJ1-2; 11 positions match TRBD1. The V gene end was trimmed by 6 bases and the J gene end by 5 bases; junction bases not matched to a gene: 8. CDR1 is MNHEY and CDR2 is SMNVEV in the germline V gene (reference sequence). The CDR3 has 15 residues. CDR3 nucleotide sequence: TGTGCCAGCAGCCGGACAGGGGGCAATAGGTATGGCTACACCTTC. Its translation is CASSRTGGNRYGYTF.

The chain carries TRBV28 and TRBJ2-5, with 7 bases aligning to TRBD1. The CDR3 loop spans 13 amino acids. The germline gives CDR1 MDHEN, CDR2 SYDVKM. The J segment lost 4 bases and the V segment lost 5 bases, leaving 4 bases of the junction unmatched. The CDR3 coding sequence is TGTGCCAGCAGTCTACAGGGGAGAGAGACCCAGTACTTC. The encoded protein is CASSLQGRETQYF.

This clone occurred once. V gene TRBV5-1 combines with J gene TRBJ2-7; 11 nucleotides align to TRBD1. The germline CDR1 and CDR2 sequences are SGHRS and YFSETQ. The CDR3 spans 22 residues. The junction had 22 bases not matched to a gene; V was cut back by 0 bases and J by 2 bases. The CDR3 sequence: CASSLDPRTGTGGHERPYEQYF. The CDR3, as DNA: TGCGCCAGCAGCTTGGACCCCCGAACCGGGACAGGGGGTCACGAGCGACCCTACGAGCAGTACTTC.

This chain's CDR3 is CASTSGGWNEQFF. The CDR3 bases are TGTGCCAGCACCTCAGGGGGGTGGAATGAGCAGTTCTTC. The chain couples TRBV7-3 to TRBJ2-1, with a tentative D call TRBD1 (7 bases). The V gene lost 7 bases and the J gene lost 7 bases, with 14 bases spanning the gap. The CDR3 contains 13 residues. Germline CDR1 reads SGHTA; CDR2 reads FQGTGA.

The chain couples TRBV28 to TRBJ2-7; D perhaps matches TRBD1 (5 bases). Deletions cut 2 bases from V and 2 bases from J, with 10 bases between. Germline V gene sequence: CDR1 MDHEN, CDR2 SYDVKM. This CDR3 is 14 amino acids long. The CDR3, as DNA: TGTGCCAGCAGTTTAGCGGACAATACCTACGAGCAGTACTTC. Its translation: CASSLADNTYEQYF.

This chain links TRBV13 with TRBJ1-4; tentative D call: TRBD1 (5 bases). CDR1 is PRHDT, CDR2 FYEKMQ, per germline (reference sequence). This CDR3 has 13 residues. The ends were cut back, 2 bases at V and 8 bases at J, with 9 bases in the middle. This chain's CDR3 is CASSLWGREKLFF. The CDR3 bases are TGTGCCAGCAGCTTATGGGGGAGGGAAAAACTGTTTTTT.

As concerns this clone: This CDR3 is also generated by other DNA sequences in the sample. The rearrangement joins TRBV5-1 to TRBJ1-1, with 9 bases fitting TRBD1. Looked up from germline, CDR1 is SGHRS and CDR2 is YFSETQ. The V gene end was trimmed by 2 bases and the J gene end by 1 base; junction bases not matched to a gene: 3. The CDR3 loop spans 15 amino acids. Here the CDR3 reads CASSFLTGGNTEAFF. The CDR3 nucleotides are TGCGCCAGCAGCTTCCTGACAGGGGGGAACACTGAAGCTTTCTTT.

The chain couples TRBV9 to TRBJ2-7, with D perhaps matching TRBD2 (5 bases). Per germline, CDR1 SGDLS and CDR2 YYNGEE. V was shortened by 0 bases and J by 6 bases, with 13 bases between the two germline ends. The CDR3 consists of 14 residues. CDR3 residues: CASSVAGTAGEQYF. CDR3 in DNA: TGTGCCAGCAGCGTAGCGGGTACGGCGGGCGAGCAGTACTTC.

The CDR3 sequence: CASSLDNPRETQYF. The CDR3 coding sequence is TGCGCCAGCAGCTTGGATAACCCGCGAGAGACCCAGTACTTC. The genes are TRBV5-1 and TRBJ2-5; D is uncertain. Trimming left V 0 bases short and J 4 bases short, with 10 bases between. CDR1 and CDR2 from the germline V gene are SGHRS and YFSETQ. This CDR3 is 14 amino acids long.

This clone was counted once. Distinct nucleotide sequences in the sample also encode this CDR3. The CDR3 here is CASSVRGNQPQHF. In nucleotides, the CDR3 is TGTGCCAGCAGTGTAAGGGGTAATCAGCCCCAGCATTTT. The V gene is TRBV6-1, the J gene TRBJ1-5, with D maybe TRBD1 (5 bases). The V end lost 4 bases, the J end lost 4 bases, and 8 bases lay between the germline ends. The CDR3 has 13 residues. Germline V gene data show CDR1 as MNHNS and CDR2 as SASEGT.

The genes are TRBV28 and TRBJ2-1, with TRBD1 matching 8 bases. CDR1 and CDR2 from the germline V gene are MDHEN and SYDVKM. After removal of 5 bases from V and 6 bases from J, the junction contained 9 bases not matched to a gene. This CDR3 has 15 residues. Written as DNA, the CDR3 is TGTGCCAGCAGTCACCCCGGGACAGGCGGCAATGAGCAGTTCTTC. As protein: CASSHPGTGGNEQFF. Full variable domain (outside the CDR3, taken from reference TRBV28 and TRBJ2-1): DVKVTQSSRYLVKRTGEKVFLECVQDMDHENMFWYRQDPGLGLRLIYFSYDVKMKEKGDIPEGYSVSREKKERFSLILESASTNQTSMYLCASSHPGTGGNEQFFGPGTRLTVL.

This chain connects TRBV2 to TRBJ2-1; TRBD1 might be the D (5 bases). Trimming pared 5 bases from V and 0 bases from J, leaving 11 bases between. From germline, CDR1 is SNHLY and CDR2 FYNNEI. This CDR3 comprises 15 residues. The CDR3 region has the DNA TGTGCCAGCAGTTTCGACAGCTACTCCTACAATGAGCAGTTCTTC. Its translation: CASSFDSYSYNEQFF. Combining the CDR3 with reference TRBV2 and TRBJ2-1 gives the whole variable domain EPEVTQTPSHQVTQMGQEVILRCVPISNHLYFYWYRQILGQKVEFLVSFYNNEISEKSEIFDDQFSVERPDGSNFTLKIRSTKLEDSAMYFCASSFDSYSYNEQFFGPGTRLTVL.

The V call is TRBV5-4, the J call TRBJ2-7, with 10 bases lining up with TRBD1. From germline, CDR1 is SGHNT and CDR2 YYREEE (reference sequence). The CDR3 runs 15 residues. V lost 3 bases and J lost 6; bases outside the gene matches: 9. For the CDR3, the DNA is TGTGCCAGCAGCTCGACAGGGGGCTTAGGGTTCGAGCAGTACTTC. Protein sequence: CASSSTGGLGFEQYF. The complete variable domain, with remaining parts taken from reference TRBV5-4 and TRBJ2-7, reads ETGVTQSPTHLIKTRGQQVTLRCSSQSGHNTVSWYQQALGQGPQFIFQYYREEENGRGNFPPRFSGLQFPNYSSELNVNALELDDSALYLCASSSTGGLGFEQYFGPGTRLTVT.